This T cell receptor beta chain was captured by sequencing in a study of patients and donors after allogeneic stem cell transplantation. MiXCR was run by TCRdb on the RT-PCR reads, yielding one entry per CDR3 protein. The table includes roughly 960,000 distinct CDR3 sequences, 18% detected once. Trimming left V 0 bases short and J 6 bases short, with 16 bases between. Germline-derived CDR1 and CDR2 are MGHRA and YSYEKL. This CDR3 spans 16 amino acids. The clonotype comes from a human donor who was either an allogeneic HSCT recipient or a stem cell or donor lymphocyte infusion donor (not recorded which). It is not recorded whose cells these are; they may come from a transplant donor. J is TRBJ2-3 and V is TRBV4-1; D is undetermined. What was sequenced was blood, either unsorted or a sorted T cell fraction (not recorded which). As DNA, the CDR3 is TGCGCCAGCAGCCAAGAGATGGCGCGTCCGGGTGATACGCAGTATTTT. Encoded protein: CASSQEMARPGDTQYF.